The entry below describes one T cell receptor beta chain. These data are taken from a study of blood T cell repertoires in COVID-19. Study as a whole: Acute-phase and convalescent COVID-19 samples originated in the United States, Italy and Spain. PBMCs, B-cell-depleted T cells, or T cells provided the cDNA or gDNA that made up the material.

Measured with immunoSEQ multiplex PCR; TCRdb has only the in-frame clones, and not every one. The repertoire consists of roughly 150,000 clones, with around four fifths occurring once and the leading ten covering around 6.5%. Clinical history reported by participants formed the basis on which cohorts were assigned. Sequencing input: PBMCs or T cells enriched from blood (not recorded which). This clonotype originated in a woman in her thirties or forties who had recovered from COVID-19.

The CDR3 bases are TGCAGCGTCGCGGGCCTACAGGGGTTGAACACTGAAGCTTTCTTT. This translates into CSVAGLQGLNTEAFF. The rearrangement uses TRBV29-1 and TRBJ1-1, with 7 bases identical to TRBD1. CDR3 size: 15 residues. Per the germline V gene, CDR1 is SQVTM and CDR2 is ANQGSEA. Germline trimming cut 6 bases from V and 0 bases from J; bases unmatched to any gene: 10.